This T cell receptor beta chain is from a study of identical twins. In the case of this clonotype: What it recognizes is unknown.

CDR1 is DFQATT and CDR2 is SNEGSKA in the germline V gene (reference sequence). The length of the CDR3 is 16 residues. Trimming stripped 0 bases from V and 5 bases from J, with 16 bases between. cDNA molecules carried unique molecular identifiers, and template switching added a universal primer site. Each CDR3 protein is one row after TCRdb ran MiXCR on the 5' RACE reads. The table lists about 570,000 distinct CDR3 sequences, just under 10% of them singletons. Study-wide results and caveats: Fewer insertions characterized abundant cord blood beta clonotypes, whereas memory repertoires showed none.

The sample also formed part of further work on yellow fever vaccine responses in identical twins.

The sequence was obtained from a woman in her late teens or twenties in good health. Specimen: PBMCs. The V gene is TRBV20-1, the J gene TRBJ2-2; D not certain. In DNA form, the CDR3 reads TGCAGTGCTAGAGATCTTCAGTCAGCGTCGACCGGGGAGCTGTTTTTT. As protein: CSARDLQSASTGELFF.